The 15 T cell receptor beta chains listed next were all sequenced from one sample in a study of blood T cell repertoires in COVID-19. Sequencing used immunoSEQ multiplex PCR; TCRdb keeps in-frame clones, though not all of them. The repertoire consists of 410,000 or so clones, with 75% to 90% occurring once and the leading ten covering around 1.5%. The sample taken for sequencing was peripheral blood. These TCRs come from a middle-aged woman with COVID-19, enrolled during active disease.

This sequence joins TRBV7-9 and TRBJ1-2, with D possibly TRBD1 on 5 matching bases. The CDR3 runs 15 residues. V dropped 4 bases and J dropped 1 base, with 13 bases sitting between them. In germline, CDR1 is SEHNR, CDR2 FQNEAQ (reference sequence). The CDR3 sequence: CASSSPDSYNYGYTF. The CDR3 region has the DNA TGTGCCAGCAGCTCCCCCGACAGCTATAACTATGGCTACACCTTC.

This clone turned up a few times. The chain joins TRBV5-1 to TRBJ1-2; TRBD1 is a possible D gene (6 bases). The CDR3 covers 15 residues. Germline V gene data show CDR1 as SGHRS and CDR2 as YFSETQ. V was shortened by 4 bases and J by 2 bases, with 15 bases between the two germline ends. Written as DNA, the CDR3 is TGCGCCAGCAGCACGGATGGACAGCCGAACTATGGCTACACCTTC. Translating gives CASSTDGQPNYGYTF.

The CDR3 is CASSVGGGWSDTQYF. The CDR3 DNA reads TGTGCCAGCAGCGTAGGCGGGGGATGGTCAGATACGCAGTATTTT. This chain links TRBV9 with TRBJ2-3; TRBD2 matches 7 bases. Per germline, CDR1 SGDLS and CDR2 YYNGEE. The CDR3 covers 15 residues. The ends lost 0 bases at V and 4 bases at J; junction bases unmatched: 5.

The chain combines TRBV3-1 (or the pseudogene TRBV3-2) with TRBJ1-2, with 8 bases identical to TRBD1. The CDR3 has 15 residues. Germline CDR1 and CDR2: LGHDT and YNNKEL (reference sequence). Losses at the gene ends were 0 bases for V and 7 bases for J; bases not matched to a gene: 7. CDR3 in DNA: TGTGCCAGCAGCCAAGACAACAGGGGGGTTGGTGGCTACACCTTC. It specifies CASSQDNRGVGGYTF.

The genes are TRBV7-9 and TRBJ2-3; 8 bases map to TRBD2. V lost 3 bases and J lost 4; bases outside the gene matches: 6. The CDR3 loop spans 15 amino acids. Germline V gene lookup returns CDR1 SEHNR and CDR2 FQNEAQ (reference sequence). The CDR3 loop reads CASSLAAGAADTQYF. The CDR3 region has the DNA TGTGCCAGCAGCTTGGCAGCGGGAGCGGCAGATACGCAGTATTTT. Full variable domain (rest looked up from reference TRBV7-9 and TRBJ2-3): DTGVSQNPRHKITKRGQNVTFRCDPISEHNRLYWYRQTLGQGPEFLTYFQNEAQLEKSRLLSDRFSAERPKGSFSTLEIQRTEQGDSAMYLCASSLAAGAADTQYFGPGTRLTVL.

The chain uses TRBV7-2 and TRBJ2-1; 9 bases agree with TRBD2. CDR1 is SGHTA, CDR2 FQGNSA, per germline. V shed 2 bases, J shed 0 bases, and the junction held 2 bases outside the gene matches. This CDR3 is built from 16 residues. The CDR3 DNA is TGTGCCAGCAGCTTAAGACTAGCGGACTCCTACAATGAGCAGTTCTTC. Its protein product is CASSLRLADSYNEQFF.

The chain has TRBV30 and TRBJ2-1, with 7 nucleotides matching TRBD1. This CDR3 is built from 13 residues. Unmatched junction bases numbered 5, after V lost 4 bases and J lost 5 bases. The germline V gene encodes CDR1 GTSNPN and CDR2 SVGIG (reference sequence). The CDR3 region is CAWTGQLDNEQFF. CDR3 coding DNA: TGTGCCTGGACGGGACAGCTTGACAATGAGCAGTTCTTC.

The CDR3 DNA sequence: TGTGCCAGCAGCTTAGACAGGGGGCCTGAAGCTTTCTTT. This gives the protein CASSLDRGPEAFF. The chain links TRBV7-9 to TRBJ1-1, with 9 bases lining up with TRBD1. This CDR3 contains 13 residues. The V segment lost 1 base and the J segment 6 bases; nucleotides outside the gene matches: 0. Per germline, CDR1 SEHNR and CDR2 FQNEAQ (reference sequence).

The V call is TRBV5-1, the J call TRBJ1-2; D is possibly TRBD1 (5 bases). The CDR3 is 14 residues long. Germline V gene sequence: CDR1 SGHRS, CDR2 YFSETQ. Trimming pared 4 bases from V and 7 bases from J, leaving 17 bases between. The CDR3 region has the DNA TGCGCCAGCAGCCAAGCGACCCAGGGAACTGGCTACACCTTC. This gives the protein CASSQATQGTGYTF. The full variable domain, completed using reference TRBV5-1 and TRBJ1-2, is KAGVTQTPRYLIKTRGQQVTLSCSPISGHRSVSWYQQTPGQGLQFLFEYFSETQRNKGNFPGRFSGRQFSNSRSEMNVSTLELGDSALYLCASSQATQGTGYTFGSGTRLTVV.

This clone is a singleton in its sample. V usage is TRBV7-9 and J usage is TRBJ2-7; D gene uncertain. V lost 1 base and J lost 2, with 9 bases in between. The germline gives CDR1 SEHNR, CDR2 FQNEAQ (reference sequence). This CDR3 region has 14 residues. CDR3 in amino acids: CASSLDWAPYEQYF. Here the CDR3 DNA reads TGTGCCAGCAGCTTAGACTGGGCTCCCTACGAGCAGTACTTC.

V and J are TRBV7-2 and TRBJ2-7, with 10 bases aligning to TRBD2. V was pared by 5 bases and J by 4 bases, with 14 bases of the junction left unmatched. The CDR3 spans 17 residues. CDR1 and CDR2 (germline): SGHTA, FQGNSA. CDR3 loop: CASSRSHSRGLAYEQYF. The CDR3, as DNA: TGTGCCAGCAGCAGAAGCCACTCCCGGGGACTAGCGTACGAGCAGTACTTC.

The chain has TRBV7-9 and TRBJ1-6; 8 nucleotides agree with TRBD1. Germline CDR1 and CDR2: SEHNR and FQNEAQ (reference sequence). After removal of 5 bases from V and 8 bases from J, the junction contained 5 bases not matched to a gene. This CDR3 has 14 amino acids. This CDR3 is CASSPTGEHSPLHF. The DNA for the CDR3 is TGTGCCAGCAGCCCGACAGGGGAACATTCACCCCTCCACTTT.

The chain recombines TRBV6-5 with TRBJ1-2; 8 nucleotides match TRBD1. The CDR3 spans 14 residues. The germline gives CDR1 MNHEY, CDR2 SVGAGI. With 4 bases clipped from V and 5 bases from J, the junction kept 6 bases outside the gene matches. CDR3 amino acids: CASSLRRTGYGYTF. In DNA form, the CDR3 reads TGTGCCAGCAGTTTAAGGAGGACAGGGTATGGCTACACCTTC.

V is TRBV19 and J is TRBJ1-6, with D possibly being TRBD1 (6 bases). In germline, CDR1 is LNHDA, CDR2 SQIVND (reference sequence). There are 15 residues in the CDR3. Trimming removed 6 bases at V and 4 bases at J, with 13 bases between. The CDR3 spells CASSEGTRYNSPLHF. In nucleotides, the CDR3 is TGTGCCAGTAGCGAAGGGACACGATATAATTCACCCCTCCACTTT. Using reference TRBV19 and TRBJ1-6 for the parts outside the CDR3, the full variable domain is DGGITQSPKYLFRKEGQNVTLSCEQNLNHDAMYWYRQDPGQGLRLIYYSQIVNDFQKGDIAEGYSVSREKKESFPLTVTSAQKNPTAFYLCASSEGTRYNSPLHFGNGTRLTVT.

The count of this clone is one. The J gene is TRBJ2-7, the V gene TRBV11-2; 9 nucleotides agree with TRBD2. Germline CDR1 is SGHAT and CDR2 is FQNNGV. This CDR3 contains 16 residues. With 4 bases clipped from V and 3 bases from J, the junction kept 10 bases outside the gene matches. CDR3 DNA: TGTGCCAGCAGCTCCGGCGGGGGGGTACCGGGCTACGAGCAGTACTTC. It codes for CASSSGGGVPGYEQYF. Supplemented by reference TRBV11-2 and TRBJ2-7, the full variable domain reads EAGVAQSPRYKIIEKRQSVAFWCNPISGHATLYWYQQILGQGPKLLIQFQNNGVVDDSQLPKDRFSAERLKGVDSTLKIQPAKLEDSAVYLCASSSGGGVPGYEQYFGPGTRLTVT.